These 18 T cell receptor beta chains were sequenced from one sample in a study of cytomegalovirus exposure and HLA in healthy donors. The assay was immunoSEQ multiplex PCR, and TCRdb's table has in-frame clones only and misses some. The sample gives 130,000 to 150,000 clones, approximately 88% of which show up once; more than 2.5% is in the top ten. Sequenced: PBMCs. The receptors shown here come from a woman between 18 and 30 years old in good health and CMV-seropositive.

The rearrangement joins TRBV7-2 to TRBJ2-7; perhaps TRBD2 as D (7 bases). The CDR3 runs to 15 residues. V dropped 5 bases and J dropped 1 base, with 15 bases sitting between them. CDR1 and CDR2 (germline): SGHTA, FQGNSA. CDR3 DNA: TGTGCCAGCAGCAAAGGGGGGGCCTCATCCTACGAGCAGTACTTC. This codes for CASSKGGASSYEQYF. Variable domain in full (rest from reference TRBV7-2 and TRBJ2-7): GAGVSQSPSNKVTEKGKDVELRCDPISGHTALYWYRQSLGQGLEFLIYFQGNSAPDKSGLPSDRFSAERTGGSVSTLTIQRTQQEDSAVYLCASSKGGASSYEQYFGPGTRLTVT.

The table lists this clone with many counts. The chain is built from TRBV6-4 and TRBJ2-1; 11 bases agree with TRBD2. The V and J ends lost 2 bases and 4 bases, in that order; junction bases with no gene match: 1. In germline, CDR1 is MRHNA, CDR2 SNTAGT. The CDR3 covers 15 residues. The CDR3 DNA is TGTGCCAGCAGTGACACTAGCGGGAGTTACAATGAGCAGTTCTTC. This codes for CASSDTSGSYNEQFF.

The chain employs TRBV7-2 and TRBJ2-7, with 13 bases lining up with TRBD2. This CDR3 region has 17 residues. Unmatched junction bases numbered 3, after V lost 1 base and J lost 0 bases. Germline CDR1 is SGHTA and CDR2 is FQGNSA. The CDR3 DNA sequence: TGTGCCAGCAGCTTAGGGGGGACTAGCGGGATCTCCTACGAGCAGTACTTC. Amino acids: CASSLGGTSGISYEQYF.

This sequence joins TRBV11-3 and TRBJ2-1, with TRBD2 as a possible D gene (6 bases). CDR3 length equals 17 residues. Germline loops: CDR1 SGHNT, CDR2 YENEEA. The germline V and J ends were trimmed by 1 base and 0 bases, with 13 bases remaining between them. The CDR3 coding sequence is TGTGCCAGCAGCTTAGGGGGACTGGGCGGCTCCTACAATGAGCAGTTCTTC. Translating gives CASSLGGLGGSYNEQFF.

The CDR3 loop reads CASKMGDVSYEQYF. The CDR3 nucleotides are TGCGCCAGCAAAATGGGCGACGTGAGCTACGAGCAGTACTTC. This chain joins TRBV4-1 and TRBJ2-7; no reliable D call. The V and J ends lost 7 bases and 3 bases respectively, with 16 bases between them. Germline V gene lookup returns CDR1 MGHRA and CDR2 YSYEKL. CDR3 length equals 14 residues.

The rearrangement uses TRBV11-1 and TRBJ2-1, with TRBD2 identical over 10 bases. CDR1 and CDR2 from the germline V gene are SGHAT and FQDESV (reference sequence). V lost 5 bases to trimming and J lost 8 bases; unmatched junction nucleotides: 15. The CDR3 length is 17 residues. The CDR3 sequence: CASSRASLAGVVYEQFF. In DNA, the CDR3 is TGTGCCAGCAGCCGCGCCTCTCTAGCGGGAGTGGTCTATGAGCAGTTCTTC.

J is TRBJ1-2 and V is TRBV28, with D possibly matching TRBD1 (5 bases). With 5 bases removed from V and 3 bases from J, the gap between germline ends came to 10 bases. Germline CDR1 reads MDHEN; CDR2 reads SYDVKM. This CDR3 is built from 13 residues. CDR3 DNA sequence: TGTGCCAGCAGTCGGACAACGGACTATGGCTACACCTTC. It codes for CASSRTTDYGYTF.

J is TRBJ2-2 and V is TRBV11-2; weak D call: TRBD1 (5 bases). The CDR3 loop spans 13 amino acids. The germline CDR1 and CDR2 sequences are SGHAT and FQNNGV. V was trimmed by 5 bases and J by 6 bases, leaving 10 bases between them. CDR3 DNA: TGTGCCAGCAGCCTGCAGGGTTCCGGGGAGCTGTTTTTT. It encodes CASSLQGSGELFF.

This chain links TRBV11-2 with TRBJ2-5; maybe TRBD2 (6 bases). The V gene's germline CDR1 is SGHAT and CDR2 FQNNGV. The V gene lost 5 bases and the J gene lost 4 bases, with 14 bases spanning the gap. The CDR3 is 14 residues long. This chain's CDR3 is CASSLLGLPETQYF. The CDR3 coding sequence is TGTGCCAGCAGCCTACTGGGACTTCCAGAGACCCAGTACTTC.

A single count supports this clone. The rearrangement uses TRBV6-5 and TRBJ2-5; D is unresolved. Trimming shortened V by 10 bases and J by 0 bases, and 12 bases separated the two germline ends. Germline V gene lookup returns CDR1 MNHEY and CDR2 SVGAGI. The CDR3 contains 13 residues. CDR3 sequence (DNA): TGTGCCACCACTCCAGCGTACCAAGAGACCCAGTACTTC. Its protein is CATTPAYQETQYF.

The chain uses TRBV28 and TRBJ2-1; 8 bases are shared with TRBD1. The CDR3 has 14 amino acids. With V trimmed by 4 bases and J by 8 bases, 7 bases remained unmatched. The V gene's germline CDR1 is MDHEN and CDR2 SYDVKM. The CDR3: CASSYDRGGDEQFF. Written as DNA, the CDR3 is TGTGCCAGCAGTTACGACAGGGGAGGAGATGAGCAGTTCTTC.

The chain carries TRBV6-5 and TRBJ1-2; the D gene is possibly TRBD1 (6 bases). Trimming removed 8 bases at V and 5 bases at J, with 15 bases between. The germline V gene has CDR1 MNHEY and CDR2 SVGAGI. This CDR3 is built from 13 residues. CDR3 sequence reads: CASAAFTGYGYTF. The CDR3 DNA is TGTGCCAGCGCCGCCTTTACAGGGTATGGCTACACCTTC.

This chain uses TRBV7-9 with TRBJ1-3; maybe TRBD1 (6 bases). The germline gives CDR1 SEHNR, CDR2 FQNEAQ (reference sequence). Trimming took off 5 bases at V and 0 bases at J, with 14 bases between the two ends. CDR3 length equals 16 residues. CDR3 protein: CASSPVTGTSGNTIYF. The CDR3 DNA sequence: TGTGCCAGCAGCCCGGTAACAGGGACCTCTGGAAACACCATATATTTT.

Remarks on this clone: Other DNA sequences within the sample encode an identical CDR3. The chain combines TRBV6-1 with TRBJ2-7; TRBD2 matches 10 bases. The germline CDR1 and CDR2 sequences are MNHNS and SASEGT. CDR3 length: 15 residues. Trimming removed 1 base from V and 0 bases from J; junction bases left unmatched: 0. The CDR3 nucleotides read TGTGCCAGCAGTGAAGGGACTAGCGGCTCCTACGAGCAGTACTTC. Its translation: CASSEGTSGSYEQYF.

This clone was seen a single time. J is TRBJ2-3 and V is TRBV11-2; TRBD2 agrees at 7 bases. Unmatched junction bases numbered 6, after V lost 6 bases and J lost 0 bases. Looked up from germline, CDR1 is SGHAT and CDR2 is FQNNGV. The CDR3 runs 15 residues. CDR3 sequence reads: CASRHSGQSTDTQYF. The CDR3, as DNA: TGTGCCAGCAGGCATAGCGGGCAGAGCACAGATACGCAGTATTTT.

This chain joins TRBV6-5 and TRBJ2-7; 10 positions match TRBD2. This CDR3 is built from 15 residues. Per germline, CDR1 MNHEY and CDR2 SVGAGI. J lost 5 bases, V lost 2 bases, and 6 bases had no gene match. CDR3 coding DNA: TGTGCCAGCAGTTACCTCAGCGGGAGGGCCCACGAGCAGTACTTC. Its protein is CASSYLSGRAHEQYF.

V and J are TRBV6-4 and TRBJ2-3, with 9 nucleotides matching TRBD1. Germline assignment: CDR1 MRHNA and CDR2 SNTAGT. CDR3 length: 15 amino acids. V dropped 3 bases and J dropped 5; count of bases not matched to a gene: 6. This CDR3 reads CASSEGTGHRDTQYF. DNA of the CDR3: TGTGCCAGCAGTGAAGGGACAGGGCATAGAGATACGCAGTATTTT.

The CDR3 loop reads CASSQGGGARQETQYF. The DNA of the CDR3 is TGCGCCAGCAGCCAGGGGGGAGGAGCGCGACAAGAGACCCAGTACTTC. The V call is TRBV4-1, the J call TRBJ2-5, with a tentative D call TRBD2 (6 bases). Trimming removed 3 bases at V and 2 bases at J, with 16 bases between. Germline CDR1 reads MGHRA; CDR2 reads YSYEKL. The CDR3 runs 16 residues.